What follows are 22 T cell receptor beta chains derived from one specimen sequenced in a study of blood T cell repertoires in COVID-19. The protocol was immunoSEQ multiplex PCR, while the TCRdb copy is restricted to in-frame clones and leaves out a portion. The sample has 110,000 or so clones; over 75% are singletons. Sequencing was carried out using peripheral blood. All receptors derive from a man aged 50-60 years with acute or convalescent COVID-19.

Of note for this clone: Within the sample, other DNA sequences also encode this same CDR3. This chain connects TRBV5-1 to TRBJ1-1; possibly TRBD1 for D (6 bases). This CDR3 is built from 13 residues. Looked up from germline, CDR1 is SGHRS and CDR2 is YFSETQ. The ends were cut back, 4 bases at V and 8 bases at J, with 15 bases in the middle. The CDR3 sequence: CASSLRQAAEAFF. CDR3 nucleotides: TGCGCCAGCAGCCTCAGACAGGCGGCCGAAGCTTTCTTT.

The chain joins TRBV5-1 to TRBJ1-4; 7 nucleotides match TRBD1. Germline assignment: CDR1 SGHRS and CDR2 YFSETQ. This CDR3 contains 14 residues. With V trimmed by 6 bases and J by 5 bases, 7 bases remained unmatched. CDR3 amino acids: CASTPGQYNEKLFF. CDR3 DNA sequence: TGCGCCAGCACTCCGGGACAGTACAATGAAAAACTGTTTTTT.

The chain employs TRBV5-1 and TRBJ2-5, with a weak D call TRBD2 (5 bases). Germline V gene lookup returns CDR1 SGHRS and CDR2 YFSETQ. The V end was cut by 0 bases, the J end by 5 bases, with 11 bases between. This CDR3 is 14 amino acids long. DNA for the CDR3: TGCGCCAGCAGCTTGGTTGCGGGTACGGAGACCCAGTACTTC. As protein: CASSLVAGTETQYF.

The chain uses TRBV28 and TRBJ1-1, with 9 bases that match TRBD1. This CDR3 spans 17 amino acids. The germline CDR1 and CDR2 sequences are MDHEN and SYDVKM. The trim removed 4 bases at V and 3 bases at J, leaving 12 bases unmatched. The CDR3 is CASSSTGTGFLDTEAFF. CDR3 DNA: TGTGCCAGCAGTTCAACCGGGACAGGGTTTTTGGACACTGAAGCTTTCTTT.

The chain combines TRBV2 with TRBJ1-1; 11 bases map to TRBD1. Germline loops: CDR1 SNHLY, CDR2 FYNNEI. Trimming at V came to 7 bases and at J to 4 bases, leaving 2 bases not matched to a gene. The CDR3 sequence is 13 residues long. The CDR3 bases are TGTGCCAGCAAAGGGACAGGGGGCACTGAAGCTTTCTTT. Its translation is CASKGTGGTEAFF. Based on the CDR3 plus reference TRBV2 and TRBJ1-1, the full variable domain is EPEVTQTPSHQVTQMGQEVILRCVPISNHLYFYWYRQILGQKVEFLVSFYNNEISEKSEIFDDQFSVERPDGSNFTLKIRSTKLEDSAMYFCASKGTGGTEAFFGQGTRLTVV.

The CDR3 region is CASSLSVEGALNYGYTF. The DNA of the CDR3 is TGTGCCAGCAGTTTATCGGTGGAGGGGGCGCTTAACTATGGCTACACCTTC. The J gene is TRBJ1-2, the V gene TRBV27, with 7 positions matching TRBD1. With 0 bases clipped from V and 1 base from J, the junction kept 8 bases outside the gene matches. This CDR3 comprises 17 residues. Germline V lookup: CDR1 MNHEY, CDR2 SMNVEV (reference sequence).

This clone appeared a single time. This chain links TRBV19 with TRBJ1-1, with 7 positions matching TRBD1. The V gene end was trimmed by 5 bases and the J gene end by 10 bases; junction bases not matched to a gene: 10. Per germline, CDR1 LNHDA and CDR2 SQIVND (reference sequence). The CDR3 is 13 residues long. The CDR3 loop is CASSPQGPGAAFF. CDR3 DNA: TGTGCCAGTAGTCCACAGGGGCCGGGGGCAGCTTTCTTT. The whole variable domain, filled in from reference TRBV19 and TRBJ1-1, reads DGGITQSPKYLFRKEGQNVTLSCEQNLNHDAMYWYRQDPGQGLRLIYYSQIVNDFQKGDIAEGYSVSREKKESFPLTVTSAQKNPTAFYLCASSPQGPGAAFFGQGTRLTVV.

The chain has TRBV5-1 and TRBJ2-1; tentatively, D is TRBD1 (6 bases). Germline assignment: CDR1 SGHRS and CDR2 YFSETQ. This CDR3 contains 16 residues. Trimming removed 4 bases at V and 7 bases at J, with 21 bases between. The CDR3 protein is CASSPGQLLSGNEQFF. In DNA, the CDR3 is TGCGCCAGCAGCCCCGGACAGCTCTTATCTGGGAATGAGCAGTTCTTC.

The chain recombines TRBV28 with TRBJ1-1, with D uncertain. With 0 bases removed from V and 2 bases from J, the gap between germline ends came to 7 bases. The CDR3 length is 14 residues. CDR1 and CDR2 (germline): MDHEN, SYDVKM. The CDR3: CASSLWGPNTEAFF. CDR3 coding DNA: TGTGCCAGCAGTTTATGGGGCCCAAACACTGAAGCTTTCTTT.

V usage is TRBV30 and J usage is TRBJ1-3, with 8 nucleotides matching TRBD1. V trimming: 2 bases; J trimming: 0 bases; junction bases outside the gene matches: 6. CDR1 and CDR2 from the germline V gene are GTSNPN and SVGIG (reference sequence). This CDR3 is 16 amino acids long. CDR3 sequence (DNA): TGTGCCTGGAGTTTTGGACAGGGAGGCTCTGGAAACACCATATATTTT. This codes for CAWSFGQGGSGNTIYF.

The J gene is TRBJ2-7, the V gene TRBV5-1, with D maybe TRBD1 (5 bases). The CDR3 covers 12 residues. Trimming pared 4 bases from V and 1 base from J, leaving 6 bases between. Germline V gives CDR1 SGHRS, CDR2 YFSETQ. DNA of the CDR3: TGCGCCAGCAGCGCAGGGTCCTACGAGCAGTACTTC. It specifies CASSAGSYEQYF. The whole variable domain, remainder taken from reference TRBV5-1 and TRBJ2-7, is KAGVTQTPRYLIKTRGQQVTLSCSPISGHRSVSWYQQTPGQGLQFLFEYFSETQRNKGNFPGRFSGRQFSNSRSEMNVSTLELGDSALYLCASSAGSYEQYFGPGTRLTVT.

V gene TRBV24-1 combines with J gene TRBJ2-7; D unclear. The germline V gene has CDR1 KGHDR and CDR2 SFDVKD. CDR3 length: 15 residues. V was pared by 5 bases and J by 0 bases, with 13 bases between. CDR3 DNA: TGTGCCACCAGTGGTGGGCACATCCTCTCCTACGAGCAGTACGTC. Translated: CATSGGHILSYEQYV.

The rearrangement links TRBV10-3 to TRBJ1-5, with D maybe TRBD1 (5 bases). V was shortened by 0 bases and J by 7 bases, with 10 bases between the two germline ends. The CDR3 runs 14 residues. CDR1 ENHRY and CDR2 SYGVKD come from the germline V gene. CDR3 nucleotide sequence: TGTGCCATCAGTGAGTCGGGTCAGGGACAGCCCCAGCATTTT. Encoded protein: CAISESGQGQPQHF.

V is TRBV19 and J is TRBJ2-2; no definite D call. Deletions cut 5 bases from V and 6 bases from J, with 10 bases between. Germline V gene lookup returns CDR1 LNHDA and CDR2 SQIVND (reference sequence). The CDR3 loop spans 13 amino acids. CDR3 bases: TGTGCCAGTAGTTTTCGAGCCCCCGGGGAGCTGTTTTTT. Protein: CASSFRAPGELFF. Variable domain in full (rest from reference TRBV19 and TRBJ2-2): DGGITQSPKYLFRKEGQNVTLSCEQNLNHDAMYWYRQDPGQGLRLIYYSQIVNDFQKGDIAEGYSVSREKKESFPLTVTSAQKNPTAFYLCASSFRAPGELFFGEGSRLTVL.

This clone was recorded only once. The chain uses TRBV30 and TRBJ2-7, with 9 bases lining up with TRBD1. CDR3 length equals 16 residues. The J segment lost 2 bases and the V segment lost 1 base, leaving 9 bases of the junction unmatched. The germline gives CDR1 GTSNPN, CDR2 SVGIG (reference sequence). The CDR3 loop is CAWSGTPRDRAYEQYV. CDR3 in DNA: TGTGCCTGGAGTGGTACCCCCCGGGACAGGGCCTACGAGCAGTACGTC.

This clone was observed a handful of times. This chain links TRBV6-4 with TRBJ2-2; D perhaps matches TRBD1 (6 bases). Per germline, CDR1 MRHNA and CDR2 SNTAGT. Trimming removed 6 bases from V and 4 bases from J, with 12 bases in between. CDR3 length equals 14 residues. The CDR3 loop reads CASRPGHLTGELFF. CDR3 bases: TGTGCCAGCAGACCGGGACACCTCACCGGGGAGCTGTTTTTT.

The J gene is TRBJ1-4, the V gene TRBV19; maybe TRBD1 (5 bases). This CDR3 region has 16 residues. The germline gives CDR1 LNHDA, CDR2 SQIVND (reference sequence). V dropped 4 bases and J dropped 4 bases, with 16 bases sitting between them. The CDR3 DNA is TGTGCCAGTAGTAACCCCGACCTCGGACATAATGAAAAACTGTTTTTT. This codes for CASSNPDLGHNEKLFF.

This clone appeared a single time. The CDR3 here is CASSDNGAGAQETQYF. The CDR3 DNA is TGTGCCAGCAGCGATAATGGAGCGGGGGCCCAAGAGACCCAGTACTTC. The chain uses TRBV5-8 and TRBJ2-5, with TRBD2 matching 8 bases. Germline CDR1 reads SGHTS; CDR2 reads YDEGEE. V shed 4 bases and J 1 base; nucleotides not matched to a gene: 9. This CDR3 is built from 16 residues. Together with reference TRBV5-8 and TRBJ2-5, the CDR3 gives the full variable domain: EAGVTQSPTHLIKTRGQQATLRCSPISGHTSVYWYQQALGLGLQFLLWYDEGEERNRGNFPPRFSGRQFPNYSSELNVNALELEDSALYLCASSDNGAGAQETQYFGPGTRLLVL.

The chain combines TRBV15 with TRBJ1-5; 7 bases line up with TRBD1. This CDR3 is built from 17 residues. Trimming cost V 0 bases and J 7 bases; bases outside gene matches: 12. Germline CDR1 and CDR2: LNHNV and YYDKDF (reference sequence). The CDR3 coding sequence is TGTGCCACCAGCAGAGATGAGGGGACAGATGTCGTCCAGCCCCAGCATTTT. Its protein product is CATSRDEGTDVVQPQHF.

The V call is TRBV5-5, the J call TRBJ2-1, with 9 bases matching TRBD2. Trimming took 2 bases from V and 7 from J; bases not matched to a gene: 7. Germline CDR1 is SGHKS and CDR2 is YYEKEE (reference sequence). This CDR3 has 15 amino acids. CDR3 DNA: TGTGCCAGCAGCTTCGCGGGACTAGCTGTGAATGAGCAGTTCTTC. It encodes CASSFAGLAVNEQFF.

The chain carries TRBV4-1 and TRBJ2-2; D call uncertain. The germline gives CDR1 MGHRA, CDR2 YSYEKL. The CDR3 runs to 11 residues. Trimming took off 4 bases at V and 8 bases at J, with 5 bases between the two ends. The CDR3 spells CASSLHGELFF. The CDR3 nucleotides are TGCGCCAGCAGCCTCCATGGGGAGCTGTTTTTT.

About this clone itself: Different DNA sequences within this sample yield the same CDR3. The V call is TRBV5-1, the J call TRBJ2-1, with 10 bases fitting TRBD2. Germline-derived CDR1 and CDR2 are SGHRS and YFSETQ. The CDR3 is 18 amino acids. Trimming cost V 4 bases and J 9 bases; bases outside gene matches: 19. The CDR3 protein is CASSPGPGGSGGTSEQFF. The CDR3 DNA sequence: TGCGCCAGCAGCCCGGGGCCTGGGGGTAGCGGGGGGACAAGTGAGCAGTTCTTC.